This TCR beta chain was sequenced during a study of T-cell reconstitution after alpha-beta-depleted transplantation in children. This clonotype was seen many times. Library preparation (for TCRbeta) was performed with unique molecular identifiers. TCRdb reprocessed the PCR reads with MiXCR, giving one entry per CDR3 protein. This table has about 170,000 distinct CDR3 sequences, 8.5% to 14% appearing once. CDR1 is SQVTM, CDR2 ANQGSEA, per germline. V shed 6 bases and J 10 bases; nucleotides not matched to a gene: 14. This CDR3 is 13 amino acids long. The chain combines TRBV29-1 with TRBJ2-7; 8 bases fit TRBD1. Specimen: PBMCs, collected before TCRalphabeta/CD19-depleted stem cell transplant. The sequence was obtained from a boy between 2 and 10 years old with acute myeloid leukemia, due to receive a stem cell transplant. The DNA of the CDR3 is TGCAGCGTGCTCCCCGGGACAGGCGCGACTCAGTACTTC. Its translation: CSVLPGTGATQYF.